Listed below are T cell receptor beta chains from one sample, sequenced in a study of blood T cell repertoires in COVID-19. Clones were read by immunoSEQ multiplex PCR, and TCRdb kept only the in-frame ones, dropping some. Of about 150,000 clones listed, 70% to 85% are singletons. Sequencing was done on a sample of peripheral blood. These receptors originate from a woman aged 55-69 years with acute or convalescent COVID-19. The CDR3 runs from the conserved cysteine through the conserved F or W. The D gene is left open where the match is weak. Some rows have no size entry. The others give once, few or many, or a class for an expanded clone.

.,TRBV19,.,TRBJ1-1,TGTGCCAGTAGTATGCGGACAGCGAACACTGAAGCTTTCTTT,CASSMRTANTEAFF
TRBD1,TRBV4-1,.,TRBJ2-1,TGCGCCAGCAGCCAAGCCTACGGACAGGGCCACGGGGGTTACAATGAGCAGTTCTTC,CASSQAYGQGHGGYNEQFF
TRBD1,TRBV2,.,TRBJ1-2,TGTGCCAGCACCGGGACAGGGGCTCGAGCTAACTATGGCTACACCTTC,CASTGTGARANYGYTF
.,TRBV3-1/TRBV3-2,.,TRBJ2-3,TGTGCCAGCAGCCAAGTAACGCTAGCCGGAGATACGCAGTATTTT,CASSQVTLAGDTQYF
.,TRBV6-2/TRBV6-3,.,TRBJ1-1,TGTGCCAGCAGTTACGGGCGGGGGGGCGCCCGTACTGAAGCTTTCTTT,CASSYGRGGARTEAFF
.,TRBV6-5,.,TRBJ1-1,TGTGCCAGCAGTTACTCGGTCTGGGGGGACACTGAAGCTTTCTTT,CASSYSVWGDTEAFF
TRBD1,TRBV4-1,once,TRBJ1-2,TGCGCCAGCAGCCAAACACCGGGACAGGGCCTTGGCTACACCTTC,CASSQTPGQGLGYTF
TRBD1,TRBV6-5,.,TRBJ2-1,TGTGCCACCTTTCCCGGACAGGGGGGTTACAATGAGCAGTTCTTC,CATFPGQGGYNEQFF
TRBD1,TRBV7-9,.,TRBJ2-3,TGTGCCAGCAGCTTCGCCGGGACAGGGGGAGGTACGCAGTATTTT,CASSFAGTGGGTQYF
.,TRBV18,.,TRBJ2-7,TGTGCCAGCTCGCAGACAGCCTACGAGCAGTACTTC,CASSQTAYEQYF
TRBD1,TRBV5-8,.,TRBJ1-2,TGTGCCAGCAGCCAAAATCAACCGGGACAGACTATTGACACCTTC,CASSQNQPGQTIDTF
.,TRBV2,.,TRBJ1-5,TGTGCCAGCAGTGAGCTTGGGCAGATAAATCAGCCCCAGCATTTT,CASSELGQINQPQHF
.,TRBV6-1,.,TRBJ2-1,TGTGCCAGCAGTGAATCACGCTCAGTGAATGAGCAGTTCTTC,CASSESRSVNEQFF
.,TRBV12-5,.,TRBJ1-5,TGTGCTAGTGACCAATTATTTGCCGGGACACAGAATCAGCCCCAGCATTTT,CASDQLFAGTQNQPQHF
TRBD1,TRBV23-1,.,TRBJ2-2,TGCGCCAGCAGTCAAGTAGGGACAGGACACACCGGGGAGCTGTTTTTT,CASSQVGTGHTGELFF
TRBD1,TRBV28,once,TRBJ1-6,TGTGCCAGCAGTTTAGACAGGGGGGGAGGATCACCCCTCCACTTT,CASSLDRGGGSPLHF
TRBD1,TRBV5-8,.,TRBJ2-3,TGTGCCAGCGGGACAGGGGGTATGACAGATACGCAGTATTTT,CASGTGGMTDTQYF
.,TRBV6-5,.,TRBJ1-1,TGTGCCAGCAGTCCGGACGGGACACAGAACACTGAAGCTTTCTTT,CASSPDGTQNTEAFF
TRBD1,TRBV5-1,.,TRBJ2-2,TGCGCCAGCAGCTTGGAGGGCAGGGGGCTCGGGGAGCTGTTTTTT,CASSLEGRGLGELFF
.,TRBV7-8,.,TRBJ1-1,TGTGCCAGCAGCTTAGGGCGGGGATCGGCCACTGAAGCTTTCTTT,CASSLGRGSATEAFF
.,TRBV29-1,.,TRBJ2-1,TGCAGCGTTACCGGGACACTTTACAATGAGCAGTTCTTC,CSVTGTLYNEQFF
TRBD2,TRBV28,.,TRBJ2-2,TGTGCCAGCAGCTTTGCCGGACTAGCGGACAACACCGGGGAGCTGTTTTTT,CASSFAGLADNTGELFF
TRBD2,TRBV10-3,.,TRBJ2-7,TGTGCCATCAGTGTCCCCCGGGGGGGGTCGCCTTACTACGAGCAGTACTTC,CAISVPRGGSPYYEQYF
TRBD1,TRBV7-9,.,TRBJ1-2,TGTGCCAGCAGCGGACAGGGCCACGGCTACACCTTC,CASSGQGHGYTF
.,TRBV6-1,.,TRBJ1-1,TGTGCCAGCAGTGAAACACGGAACACTGAAGCTTTCTTT,CASSETRNTEAFF
.,TRBV6-5,.,TRBJ2-1,TGTGCCAGCAGTTTGGACTCAACTCTCTACAATGAGCAGTTCTTC,CASSLDSTLYNEQFF